Below are 26 T cell receptor beta chains sequenced from a single sample in a study of response to subunit inactivated influenza vaccine. MiXCR, applied by TCRdb to the RT-PCR reads, yields one record per CDR3 protein. The sample has 500,000 to 600,000 distinct CDR3 sequences, 13% seen once. This material consisted of PBMCs from blood, taken roughly 46 days after vaccination. The receptors originated from a man aged 45 to 65 who received an inactivated influenza vaccine.

This clonotype has at least ten counts. The chain links TRBV12-3 or TRBV12-4 to TRBJ2-1; D uncertain. CDR3 size: 12 residues. Trimming left V 6 bases short and J 0 bases short, with 3 bases between. In DNA, the CDR3 is TGTGCCAGCAGGGGCTCCTACAATGAGCAGTTCTTC. Its protein is CASRGSYNEQFF.

The sample holds a few counts of this clonotype. This chain links TRBV12-3 or TRBV12-4 with TRBJ2-3; D remains unclear. CDR3 length equals 14 residues. V was pared by 1 base and J by 4 bases, with 9 bases between. The CDR3 is CASSLGPYADTQYF. The DNA of the CDR3 is TGTGCCAGCAGTTTAGGCCCTTACGCAGATACGCAGTATTTT.

The table lists this clonotype with a few counts. The chain uses TRBV5-6 and TRBJ2-7, with D perhaps TRBD1 or TRBD2 (5 bases each). CDR3 length: 15 amino acids. Trimming shortened V by 2 bases and J by 0 bases, and 12 bases separated the two germline ends. CDR1 and CDR2 from the germline V gene are SGHDT and YYEEEE. The CDR3 bases are TGTGCCAGCAGCTTTTTGGGGACCGGCTCCTACGAGCAGTACTTC. Translated: CASSFLGTGSYEQYF. Together with reference TRBV5-6 and TRBJ2-7, the CDR3 gives the full variable domain: DAGVTQSPTHLIKTRGQQVTLRCSPKSGHDTVSWYQQALGQGPQFIFQYYEEEERQRGNFPDRFSGHQFPNYSSELNVNALLLGDSALYLCASSFLGTGSYEQYFGPGTRLTVT.

The chain couples TRBV12-3 or TRBV12-4 to TRBJ2-3; TRBD2 might be the D (6 bases). V gave up 6 bases and J gave up 14 bases, with 12 bases separating them. There are 10 residues in the CDR3. Here the CDR3 reads CASRAGTLYF. CDR3 coding DNA: TGTGCCAGCAGAGCTGGGACTTTGTATTTT.

The chain employs TRBV9 and TRBJ2-1, with 11 bases lining up with TRBD2. CDR3 size: 19 residues. The V gene's germline CDR1 is SGDLS and CDR2 YYNGEE. V lost 3 bases and J lost 0; bases outside the gene matches: 11. The CDR3 nucleotides are TGTGCCAGCAGCGCGCCTCTGGGACTAGCGGTTAGCTCCTACAATGAGCAGTTCTTC. Residues: CASSAPLGLAVSSYNEQFF.

J is TRBJ1-1 and V is TRBV4-3; possible D gene TRBD1, 5 bases. CDR1 LGHNA and CDR2 YSLEER come from the germline V gene. The ends were cut back, 0 bases at V and 7 bases at J, with 9 bases in the middle. CDR3 length: 13 residues. CDR3 in DNA: TGCGCCAGCAGCCAAGATTTCAGGGTTGAAGCTTTCTTT. Protein product: CASSQDFRVEAFF.

The CDR3 is CASRKDGLAGTNTGELFF. DNA of the CDR3: TGCGCCAGCAGAAAGGATGGCCTAGCGGGGACCAACACCGGGGAGCTGTTTTTT. The chain employs TRBV5-1 and TRBJ2-2, with TRBD2 identical over 9 bases. This CDR3 has 18 amino acids. CDR1 and CDR2 from the germline V gene are SGHRS and YFSETQ. J gave up 2 bases and V 5 bases, and 13 bases lay outside the gene matches.

The chain carries TRBV27 and TRBJ2-2, with 7 bases fitting TRBD1. Germline assignment: CDR1 MNHEY and CDR2 SMNVEV (reference sequence). V lost 5 bases, J lost 1 base, and 4 bases stayed unmatched. The CDR3 is made up of 15 amino acids. CDR3 residues: CASSKGTVNTGELFF. In nucleotides, the CDR3 is TGTGCCAGCAGTAAGGGGACAGTGAACACCGGGGAGCTGTTTTTT.

A note on this clonotype: The junction and the germline gene differ at one end; a read error may be behind it. The rearrangement links TRBV20-1 to TRBJ2-3; TRBD2 aligns across 11 bases. CDR1 is DFQATT, CDR2 SNEGSKA, per germline (reference sequence). The CDR3 covers 16 residues. CDR3 loop: CCARTGTSGYTDTQYF. DNA for the CDR3: TGCTGTGCTAGAACTGGGACTAGCGGATACACAGATACGCAGTATTTT.

This rearrangement joins TRBV7-9 to TRBJ2-5; D may be TRBD2 (5 bases). Trimming pared 2 bases from V and 3 bases from J, leaving 16 bases between. There are 16 residues in the CDR3. Per the germline V gene, CDR1 is SEHNR and CDR2 is FQNEAQ (reference sequence). The CDR3 sequence: CASSLRASTQKETQYF. In nucleotides, the CDR3 is TGTGCCAGCAGCTTAAGGGCTAGCACGCAGAAAGAGACCCAGTACTTC.

The V and J genes are TRBV12-3 or TRBV12-4 and TRBJ1-4; 8 bases are a match to TRBD1. The CDR3 is 17 residues long. The V gene end was trimmed by 3 bases and the J gene end by 6 bases; junction bases not matched to a gene: 12. CDR3 bases: TGTGCCAGCAGTTTCCGGGACAGGTCCTCTAGTGATGAAAAACTGTTTTTT. Translated: CASSFRDRSSSDEKLFF.

This clonotype was seen only a few times. The V gene is TRBV7-6, the J gene TRBJ2-5, with a possible D match to TRBD2 (6 bases). Germline lookup yields CDR1 SGHVS and CDR2 FNYEAQ. The V end was cut by 4 bases, the J end by 0 bases, with 6 bases between. This CDR3 contains 13 residues. CDR3 loop: CASSSGDQETQYF. For the CDR3, the DNA is TGTGCCAGCAGCTCGGGGGACCAAGAGACCCAGTACTTC. The full variable domain, in which reference TRBV7-6 and TRBJ2-5 provide the parts outside the CDR3, is GAGVSQSPRYKVTKRGQDVALRCDPISGHVSLYWYRQALGQGPEFLTYFNYEAQQDKSGLPNDRFSAERPEGSISTLTIQRTEQRDSAMYRCASSSGDQETQYFGPGTRLLVL.

CDR3 region: CASSFVRTEAFF. The CDR3 DNA sequence: TGTGCCAGCAGCTTCGTGAGGACTGAAGCTTTCTTT. The chain carries TRBV5-5 and TRBJ1-1; D is unresolved. Germline loops: CDR1 SGHKS, CDR2 YYEKEE (reference sequence). The CDR3 is made up of 12 amino acids. V lost 2 bases and J lost 5, with 7 bases in between.

This clonotype turned up a few times. The chain recombines TRBV18 with TRBJ2-3; TRBD2 matches at 7 bases. CDR3 length: 16 amino acids. CDR1 is KGHSH, CDR2 LQKENI, per germline. J was trimmed by 0 bases and V by 3 bases; bases with no gene match: 6. The CDR3 nucleotides read TGTGCCAGCTCACCTTCCAGCGGGGCTAGCACAGATACGCAGTATTTT. Amino acids: CASSPSSGASTDTQYF.

This clonotype was observed a few times. CDR3 residues: CASSSTRPNEQFF. The CDR3 DNA reads as TGTGCCAGCAGTTCTACACGACCCAATGAGCAGTTCTTC. This chain uses TRBV6-6 with TRBJ2-1; D is unclear. Germline values: CDR1 MNHNY, CDR2 SVGAGI (reference sequence). The ends were cut back, 4 bases at V and 6 bases at J, with 10 bases in the middle. The CDR3 is 13 amino acids.

This clonotype was detected many times. The chain employs TRBV12-3 or TRBV12-4 and TRBJ1-6; D is unresolved. The CDR3 loop spans 12 amino acids. The V end was cut by 3 bases, the J end by 10 bases, with 7 bases between. The CDR3 sequence: CASSFPGSPLHF. The CDR3 DNA is TGTGCCAGCAGTTTTCCTGGGTCACCCCTCCACTTT.

This clonotype was counted only a few times. V and J are TRBV4-3 and TRBJ2-3; possibly TRBD2 for D (5 bases). Germline CDR1 LGHNA, CDR2 YSLEER. The germline V and J ends were trimmed by 4 bases and 4 bases, with 12 bases remaining between them. This CDR3 region has 14 residues. CDR3 in DNA: TGCGCCAGCAGCCTCTGGGAGAGGGCAGATACGCAGTATTTT. Translating it yields CASSLWERADTQYF.

The chain is built from TRBV7-6 and TRBJ2-3; D unclear. CDR1 is SGHVS, CDR2 FNYEAQ, per germline. Trimming removed 1 base from V and 6 bases from J, with 17 bases in between. There are 16 residues in the CDR3. In nucleotides, the CDR3 is TGTGCCAGCAGCTTAGGGACGGCACGCACCCACGATACGCAGTATTTT. This encodes CASSLGTARTHDTQYF.

The chain employs TRBV5-1 and TRBJ2-7; 9 bases line up with TRBD1. V was pared by 7 bases and J by 9 bases, with 14 bases of the junction left unmatched. Germline V gene data show CDR1 as SGHRS and CDR2 as YFSETQ. The CDR3 runs to 14 residues. CDR3 residues: CASGTGTGSSRQYF. The CDR3 DNA reads TGCGCCAGCGGCACCGGGACAGGGTCATCTAGGCAGTACTTC. The entire variable domain, with the rest obtained from reference TRBV5-1 and TRBJ2-7, is as follows: KAGVTQTPRYLIKTRGQQVTLSCSPISGHRSVSWYQQTPGQGLQFLFEYFSETQRNKGNFPGRFSGRQFSNSRSEMNVSTLELGDSALYLCASGTGTGSSRQYFGPGTRLTVT.

Of note for this clonotype: Being one base from a much bigger clone, this may be a read error. The chain has TRBV21-1 and TRBJ2-1; no check of the table's D call, TRBD2, against the DNA was made. TRBV21-1 represents a pseudogene. The CDR3 runs 15 residues. The CDR3 nucleotides are TGTGCCAGCAGCAAGGGTGAGCGGAGGTACATTGAGCAGTTCTTC. It encodes CASSKGERRYIEQFF.

A few counts support this clonotype. V is TRBV4-3 and J is TRBJ2-6; D is possibly TRBD1 or TRBD2 (5 bases each). Germline lookup yields CDR1 LGHNA and CDR2 YSLEER. V shed 4 bases and J shed 0 bases, with 10 bases lying between them. This CDR3 is built from 16 residues. The CDR3 here is CASSRAGTSGANVLTF. CDR3 nucleotides: TGCGCCAGCAGCCGGGCAGGGACCTCTGGGGCCAACGTCCTGACTTTC.

The chain joins TRBV4-2 to TRBJ2-3; TRBD2 aligns across 11 bases. The ends lost 3 bases at V and 2 bases at J; junction bases unmatched: 4. Germline V CDR1 and CDR2: LGHNA, YNFKEQ. The CDR3 is 16 amino acids. The CDR3 DNA sequence: TGTGCCAGCAGCCAGACTAGCGGGACATCCACAGATACGCAGTATTTT. Translation: CASSQTSGTSTDTQYF.

This chain joins TRBV7-8 and TRBJ1-6, with 7 bases aligning to TRBD1. Germline CDR1 and CDR2: SGHVS and FQNEAQ. The CDR3 length is 15 residues. Trimming cost V 2 bases and J 9 bases; bases outside gene matches: 7. CDR3 in amino acids: CASSLSDRVGSPLHF. The CDR3 coding sequence is TGTGCCAGCAGCTTATCTGACAGGGTGGGTTCACCCCTCCACTTT.

This clonotype was found a few times. The V and J genes are TRBV11-2 and TRBJ2-7, with TRBD1 as a possible D gene (6 bases). CDR3 length equals 14 residues. Germline loops: CDR1 SGHAT, CDR2 FQNNGV. V lost 11 bases and J lost 4, with 21 bases in between. The CDR3 protein is CAGPGGHGSYEQYF. The CDR3 bases are TGTGCCGGACCTGGGGGACACGGATCGTACGAGCAGTACTTC.

This clonotype came up a few times. V is TRBV20-1 and J is TRBJ2-1, with D perhaps matching TRBD1 or TRBD2 (5 bases each). The germline gives CDR1 DFQATT, CDR2 SNEGSKA (reference sequence). The CDR3 spans 17 residues. Trimming cost V 0 bases and J 0 bases, with 15 bases left between them. CDR3 in amino acids: CSARDHWDASSYNEQFF. In DNA form, the CDR3 reads TGCAGTGCTAGAGATCATTGGGACGCCAGCTCCTACAATGAGCAGTTCTTC.

The chain has TRBV12-3 or TRBV12-4 and TRBJ1-2; D is undetermined. Trimming removed 6 bases at V and 7 bases at J, with 12 bases between. The CDR3 extends over 12 amino acids. DNA for the CDR3: TGTGCCAGCAGCCTTGTAGGGTTTGGCTACACCTTC. It specifies CASSLVGFGYTF.